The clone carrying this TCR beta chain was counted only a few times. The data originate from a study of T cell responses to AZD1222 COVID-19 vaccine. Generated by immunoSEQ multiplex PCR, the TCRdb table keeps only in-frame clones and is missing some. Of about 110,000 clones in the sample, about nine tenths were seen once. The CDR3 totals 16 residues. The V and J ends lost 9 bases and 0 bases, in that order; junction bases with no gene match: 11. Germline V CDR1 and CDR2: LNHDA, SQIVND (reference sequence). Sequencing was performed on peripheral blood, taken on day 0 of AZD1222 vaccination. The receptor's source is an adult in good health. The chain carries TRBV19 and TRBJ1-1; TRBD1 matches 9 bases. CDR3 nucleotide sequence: TGTGCCAGCAGATCCCTGACAGGGGGTTTGAACACTGAAGCTTTCTTT. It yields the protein CASRSLTGGLNTEAFF.